A selection of T cell receptor beta chains follows, all from one sample in a study of blood T cell repertoires in COVID-19. The protocol was immunoSEQ multiplex PCR, while the TCRdb copy is restricted to in-frame clones and leaves out a portion. The repertoire holds roughly 89,000 clones, with 75% to 85% as singletons. Sequencing input: peripheral blood. These receptors were obtained from a woman in her 70s with acute or convalescent COVID-19. Each CDR3 is given with its conserved first and last residue. D genes are given only for firm matches.

d_gene,v_gene,j_gene,CDR3aa
TRBD2,TRBV5-1,TRBJ2-2,CASSWTSGAGELFF
.,TRBV2,TRBJ2-3,CASSEAEGWGTDTQYF
.,TRBV7-8,TRBJ2-1,CASSLVWREVGNEQFF
.,TRBV4-3,TRBJ1-1,CASSQAVLNTEAFF
TRBD1,TRBV30,TRBJ1-1,CAWRKGTGNTEAFF
.,TRBV11-1,TRBJ2-5,CASGIDFKETQYF
TRBD2,TRBV5-1,TRBJ2-5,CASNKAGLAGGETQYF
.,TRBV2,TRBJ2-1,CASSEGRGYNEQFF
.,TRBV7-2,TRBJ2-7,CASSSHRNEQYF
TRBD1,TRBV28,TRBJ1-5,CASRRTGGNQPQHF
TRBD1,TRBV24-1,TRBJ1-1,CATSDAGQENTEAFF
.,TRBV7-2,TRBJ2-7,CASSFPGVYEQYF
.,TRBV5-1,TRBJ1-5,CASSRTSDQPQHF
TRBD2,TRBV6-1,TRBJ2-3,CASSEVTREGLYF
TRBD1,TRBV6-2/TRBV6-3,TRBJ1-2,CASSFGTVNYGYTF
TRBD2,TRBV27,TRBJ2-1,CASSLGSGRALEQFF
.,TRBV3-1/TRBV3-2,TRBJ2-7,CASSHPGGATYEQYF
.,TRBV11-2,TRBJ2-5,CASSLDLEETQYF
.,TRBV4-2,TRBJ2-1,CASSQDGGIHNKQFF
TRBD2,TRBV27,TRBJ2-1,CASVLAGGMGEQFF